The 20 T cell receptor beta chains below were found in one sample sequenced in a study of cytomegalovirus exposure and HLA in healthy donors. Primers for the PCR totalled 60 Vbeta and 13 Jbeta. Method: immunoSEQ multiplex PCR; TCRdb's copy keeps in-frame clones and lacks some. Of fewer than 250,000 clones in the sample, 82% were seen once. Sequencing used PBMCs. The receptors here all came from a man aged 40-49 years in good health and CMV-seropositive.

The chain employs TRBV9 and TRBJ1-1, with D unclear. Germline V gives CDR1 SGDLS, CDR2 YYNGEE. CDR3 length equals 14 residues. V was trimmed by 0 bases and J by 3 bases, leaving 9 bases between them. CDR3 protein: CASSVGGKDTEAFF. CDR3 coding DNA: TGTGCCAGCAGCGTAGGAGGGAAGGACACTGAAGCTTTCTTT.

The V gene is TRBV5-4, the J gene TRBJ2-7, with 13 bases lining up with TRBD2. The CDR3 has 19 amino acids. The ends lost 5 bases at V and 1 base at J; junction bases unmatched: 15. CDR1 is SGHNT, CDR2 YYREEE, per germline (reference sequence). The CDR3 region is CASSMGGGLAGERSYEQYV. CDR3 bases: TGTGCCAGCAGTATGGGGGGTGGACTAGCGGGAGAAAGGTCCTACGAGCAGTACGTC.

The chain is built from TRBV10-3 and TRBJ2-3; D uncertain. Germline CDR1 is ENHRY and CDR2 is SYGVKD. The CDR3 loop spans 13 amino acids. Trimming pared 6 bases from V and 2 bases from J, leaving 9 bases between. In nucleotides, the CDR3 is TGTGCCATCAGCGCTACTTTCACAGATACGCAGTATTTT. Residues: CAISATFTDTQYF.

The chain employs TRBV11-2 and TRBJ2-3; D is perhaps TRBD2 (6 bases). The CDR3 runs 14 residues. Germline V lookup: CDR1 SGHAT, CDR2 FQNNGV. Trimming pared 5 bases from V and 2 bases from J, leaving 11 bases between. Here the CDR3 DNA reads TGTGCCAGCAGCACCGGGACTGTCACAGATACGCAGTATTTT. Its protein is CASSTGTVTDTQYF.

The J gene is TRBJ2-1, the V gene TRBV7-6, with a tentative D call TRBD2 (6 bases). The germline V gene has CDR1 SGHVS and CDR2 FNYEAQ. V was cut by 2 bases and J by 15 bases, with 14 bases left in between. CDR3 length: 12 amino acids. This CDR3 is CASSLWRVRGFF. DNA for the CDR3: TGTGCCAGCAGCTTATGGAGGGTCCGGGGGTTCTTC.

V and J are TRBV10-2 and TRBJ1-5; the match to TRBD1 covers 8 bases. The trim removed 2 bases at V and 7 bases at J, leaving 4 bases unmatched. The CDR3 is 14 residues long. The germline CDR1 and CDR2 sequences are WSHSY and SAAADI. The CDR3 bases are TGCGCCAGCAGTGAGGGGACAGGAGGGCAGCCCCAGCATTTT. It translates to CASSEGTGGQPQHF.

The chain is built from TRBV19 and TRBJ1-1, with no clear D. The CDR3 sequence is 12 residues long. The ends were cut back, 5 bases at V and 1 base at J, with 5 bases in the middle. In germline, CDR1 is LNHDA, CDR2 SQIVND (reference sequence). CDR3 sequence (DNA): TGTGCCAGTAGTTACTCGAACACTGAAGCTTTCTTT. The encoded protein is CASSYSNTEAFF.

This chain connects TRBV6-5 to TRBJ1-1; D possibly corresponds to TRBD1 (5 bases). V lost 9 bases to trimming and J lost 1 base, with 12 bases between them. Germline V gives CDR1 MNHEY, CDR2 SVGAGI. The CDR3 sequence is 13 residues long. Here the CDR3 reads CASAQATNTEAFF. In DNA form, the CDR3 reads TGTGCCAGTGCACAGGCGACGAACACTGAAGCTTTCTTT.

The chain links TRBV5-4 to TRBJ2-1; 8 bases align to TRBD2. The length of the CDR3 is 16 residues. The trim removed 6 bases at V and 0 bases at J, leaving 8 bases unmatched. CDR1 SGHNT and CDR2 YYREEE come from the germline V gene (reference sequence). The chain's CDR3 is CASTTRTSSSYNEQFF. In DNA form, the CDR3 reads TGTGCCAGCACCACCCGGACTAGCAGCTCCTACAATGAGCAGTTCTTC. The full variable domain, completed using reference TRBV5-4 and TRBJ2-1, is ETGVTQSPTHLIKTRGQQVTLRCSSQSGHNTVSWYQQALGQGPQFIFQYYREEENGRGNFPPRFSGLQFPNYSSELNVNALELDDSALYLCASTTRTSSSYNEQFFGPGTRLTVL.

In regard to this clone: The sample carries other DNA sequences with the same CDR3. V is TRBV2 and J is TRBJ2-5; 7 bases agree with TRBD1. The germline V gene has CDR1 SNHLY and CDR2 FYNNEI. Trimming removed 0 bases from V and 5 bases from J; junction bases left unmatched: 9. The CDR3 runs to 16 residues. CDR3 DNA: TGTGCCAGCAGTGAAGCGGACAGGACCTATCAGGAGACCCAGTACTTC. This codes for CASSEADRTYQETQYF.

The V gene is TRBV28, the J gene TRBJ1-1; 10 positions match TRBD1. This CDR3 spans 14 amino acids. The germline V gene has CDR1 MDHEN and CDR2 SYDVKM. The V and J ends lost 11 bases and 3 bases, in that order; junction bases with no gene match: 9. CDR3 DNA sequence: TGTGCCGCGAAGACAGGGGGCGCGGACACTGAAGCTTTCTTT. Encoded protein: CAAKTGGADTEAFF. Looking up the rest from reference TRBV28 and TRBJ1-1 gives the full variable domain: DVKVTQSSRYLVKRTGEKVFLECVQDMDHENMFWYRQDPGLGLRLIYFSYDVKMKEKGDIPEGYSVSREKKERFSLILESASTNQTSMYLCAAKTGGADTEAFFGQGTRLTVV.

This clone has more than one count but fewer than ten. The CDR3 reads CASSQVAGVETQYF. The CDR3 coding sequence is TGCGCCAGCAGCCAAGTAGCGGGAGTCGAGACCCAGTACTTC. The chain couples TRBV4-1 to TRBJ2-5; TRBD2 matches 9 bases. CDR1 is MGHRA and CDR2 is YSYEKL in the germline V gene. V lost 1 base to trimming and J lost 5 bases; unmatched junction nucleotides: 2. The CDR3 is 14 residues long.

The chain recombines TRBV27 with TRBJ1-2; D is ambiguous. Trimming left V 7 bases short and J 4 bases short, with 19 bases between. The CDR3 runs to 15 residues. The germline CDR1 and CDR2 sequences are MNHEY and SMNVEV (reference sequence). The CDR3 reads CASTLRSGGPYGYTF. Written as DNA, the CDR3 is TGTGCCAGCACCTTGAGGTCAGGAGGTCCCTATGGCTACACCTTC.

The genes are TRBV6-4 and TRBJ2-7, with 15 bases fitting TRBD2. In germline, CDR1 is MRHNA, CDR2 SNTAGT. The V and J ends lost 5 bases and 0 bases, in that order; junction bases with no gene match: 8. The CDR3 contains 18 residues. The DNA of the CDR3 is TGTGCCAGCAGTCGCGGACTAGCGGGAGGGCAGGGCTCCTACGAGCAGTACGTC. It encodes CASSRGLAGGQGSYEQYV.

The J gene is TRBJ2-3, the V gene TRBV7-3, with 8 nucleotides matching TRBD1. This CDR3 comprises 17 residues. Germline V CDR1 and CDR2: SGHTA, FQGTGA. Trimming removed 1 base from V and 4 bases from J; junction bases left unmatched: 10. The CDR3 loop reads CASSLKDRAGSADTQYF. DNA for the CDR3: TGTGCCAGCAGCTTAAAGGACAGGGCAGGGAGCGCAGATACGCAGTATTTT.

The rearrangement joins TRBV4-1 to TRBJ1-1, with D perhaps matching TRBD1 (5 bases). Germline CDR1 and CDR2: MGHRA and YSYEKL. V was pared by 6 bases and J by 0 bases, with 11 bases between. The CDR3 has 14 amino acids. CDR3 bases: TGCGCCAGCAGGGGGGGGGTTATGAACACTGAAGCTTTCTTT. It codes for CASRGGVMNTEAFF.

With regard to this clone: The junction differs from germline at one of its ends, possibly a read error. V is TRBV7-7 and J is TRBJ2-1; unclear D gene. Germline values: CDR1 SSHAT, CDR2 FNYEAQ (reference sequence). This CDR3 spans 13 amino acids. In DNA, the CDR3 is TGTGCTAGCAGCTTAGTGGCGGTCAGTGAGCAGTTCTTC. Its protein is CASSLVAVSEQFF.

This clone was recorded a few times. The V and J genes are TRBV19 and TRBJ1-5; D is ambiguous. CDR1 is LNHDA and CDR2 is SQIVND in the germline V gene (reference sequence). The CDR3 spans 15 residues. The V gene lost 6 bases and the J gene lost 1 base, with 13 bases spanning the gap. The CDR3: CASSREFWSNQPQHF. The CDR3 DNA is TGTGCCAGTAGCCGGGAATTTTGGAGCAATCAGCCCCAGCATTTT.

This chain links TRBV5-1 with TRBJ2-1, with a possible D match to TRBD2 (10 bases). This CDR3 spans 19 amino acids. Between the trimmed V and J ends, which lost 0 bases and 2 bases, there was a span of 21 bases. Looked up from germline, CDR1 is SGHRS and CDR2 is YFSETQ. CDR3 nucleotides: TGCGCCAGCAGCTTGGTGGACAGGGGACTAGCGAGGGCCTACAATGAGCAGTTCTTC. Translation: CASSLVDRGLARAYNEQFF.

V usage is TRBV5-6 and J usage is TRBJ2-1; tentatively, D is TRBD1 (7 bases). The CDR3 has 15 amino acids. The germline V gene encodes CDR1 SGHDT and CDR2 YYEEEE. V was pared by 1 base and J by 8 bases, with 16 bases between. The CDR3 loop is CASSLPGGTEYEQFF. CDR3 DNA sequence: TGTGCCAGCAGCTTGCCGGGCGGGACAGAATATGAGCAGTTCTTC.